This T cell receptor beta chain comes out of a study of OX40 agonist ivuxolimab in advanced cancers. Study at large: Patients received the agonistic anti-OX40 (CD134) antibody ivuxolimab. Cohort: 80% to 90% men, mean age approximately 66, aged roughly 23 to 90. Two patients with cutaneous melanoma and one with hepatocellular carcinoma, three in total, showed partial responses. Study-wide results and caveats: Relative to CD4+, CD8+ T cells held more expanded clones on average.

Germline values: CDR1 SGHVS, CDR2 FNYEAQ. The CDR3 length is 16 residues. After removal of 1 base from V and 3 bases from J, the junction contained 6 bases not matched to a gene. Of note for this clone: Its antigen is currently unknown.

Repertoires were generated with immunoSEQ multiplex PCR, while TCRdb's copy carries only in-frame clones and drops some. The sample has 25,000 to 40,000 clones, more than 80% seen once. The chain has TRBV7-6 and TRBJ2-3; 8 nucleotides agree with TRBD1. The sample in question was CD4+ or CD8+ T cells sorted from blood, obtained in a trial of the OX40 agonist ivuxolimab. The sequence derives from an adult with an advanced solid tumor such as melanoma, head and neck, liver or kidney cancer. The CDR3, as DNA: TGTGCCAGCAGCTTAGGGGGGACAGGACGGACAGATACGCAGTATTTT. Translating gives CASSLGGTGRTDTQYF.